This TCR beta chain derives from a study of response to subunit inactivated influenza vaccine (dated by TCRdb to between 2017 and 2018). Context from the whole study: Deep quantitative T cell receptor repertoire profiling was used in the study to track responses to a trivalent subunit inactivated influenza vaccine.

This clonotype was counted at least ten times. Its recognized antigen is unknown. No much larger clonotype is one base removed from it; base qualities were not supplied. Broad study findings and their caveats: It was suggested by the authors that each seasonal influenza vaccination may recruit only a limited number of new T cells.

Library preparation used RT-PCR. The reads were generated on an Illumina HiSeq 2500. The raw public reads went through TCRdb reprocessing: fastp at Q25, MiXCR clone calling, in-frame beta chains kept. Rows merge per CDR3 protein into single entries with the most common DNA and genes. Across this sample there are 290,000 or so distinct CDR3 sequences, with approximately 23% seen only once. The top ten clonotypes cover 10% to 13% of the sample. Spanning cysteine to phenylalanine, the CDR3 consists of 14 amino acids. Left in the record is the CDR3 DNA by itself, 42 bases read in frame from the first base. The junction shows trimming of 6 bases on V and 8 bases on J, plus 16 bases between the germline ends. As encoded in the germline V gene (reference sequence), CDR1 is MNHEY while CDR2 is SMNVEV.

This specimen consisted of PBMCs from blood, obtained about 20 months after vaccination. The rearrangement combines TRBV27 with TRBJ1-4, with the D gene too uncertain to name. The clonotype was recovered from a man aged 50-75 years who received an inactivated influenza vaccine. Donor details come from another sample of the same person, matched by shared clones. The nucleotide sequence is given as TGTGCCAGCAGACCGCCAGGAGACCGGGAAAAACTGTTTTTT. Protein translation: CASRPPGDREKLFF.